The 8 T cell receptor beta chains presented below share a single source sample, sequenced in a study of T-cell memory formation after mild COVID-19. Using its own MiXCR run on the 5' RACE reads, TCRdb lists one record per CDR3 protein. The profile shows 150,000 or so distinct CDR3 sequences, more than 12% of them singletons. Sequencing was carried out using PBMCs or a T cell subset sorted from them (not recorded which). The receptors shown here come from an adult woman who had mild COVID-19 (a few samples of this study predate the infection). Cell type and time point are not known.

This clonotype was detected a few times. This sequence joins TRBV24-1 and TRBJ2-5; 8 bases agree with TRBD1. The germline V gene encodes CDR1 KGHDR and CDR2 SFDVKD. The ends lost 10 bases at V and 0 bases at J; junction bases unmatched: 0. The CDR3 is 12 residues long. The CDR3 loop is CATQGDQETQYF. The CDR3 coding sequence is TGTGCCACACAGGGGGACCAAGAGACCCAGTACTTC.

This clonotype was counted between two and nine times. This chain joins TRBV11-2 and TRBJ2-3, with D possibly called TRBD1 or TRBD2 (5 bases each). Trimming shortened V by 4 bases and J by 2 bases, and 13 bases separated the two germline ends. The CDR3 sequence is 15 residues long. Germline V gives CDR1 SGHAT, CDR2 FQNNGV. The CDR3 is CASSSRDPATDTQYF. DNA of the CDR3: TGTGCCAGCAGCTCACGGGACCCCGCCACAGATACGCAGTATTTT.

The rearrangement uses TRBV27 and TRBJ2-3; TRBD2 matches 9 bases. From germline, CDR1 is MNHEY and CDR2 SMNVEV (reference sequence). The CDR3 length is 16 residues. Losses at the gene ends were 2 bases for V and 4 bases for J; bases not matched to a gene: 7. The CDR3 protein is CASSLVAGAQADTQYF. The CDR3 DNA sequence: TGTGCCAGCAGTTTAGTAGCGGGGGCGCAGGCAGATACGCAGTATTTT.

This clonotype was observed a few times. The J gene is TRBJ2-1, the V gene TRBV20-1, with TRBD2 as a possible D gene (6 bases). The ends were cut back, 5 bases at V and 11 bases at J, with 13 bases in the middle. Germline V CDR1 and CDR2: DFQATT, SNEGSKA (reference sequence). CDR3 size: 11 residues. The CDR3 loop reads CSALSGSKQFF. CDR3 DNA: TGCAGTGCTCTTAGCGGATCTAAGCAGTTCTTC.

This sequence joins TRBV7-8 and TRBJ2-7, with TRBD1 matching 12 bases. Germline V gives CDR1 SGHVS, CDR2 FQNEAQ. After removal of 1 base from V and 5 bases from J, the junction contained 0 bases not matched to a gene. This CDR3 is built from 14 residues. In DNA form, the CDR3 reads TGTGCCAGCAGCTTAGGGGACAGGGGGCACGAGCAGTACTTC. Translation gives CASSLGDRGHEQYF.

The table lists this clonotype with a few counts. V gene TRBV24-1 combines with J gene TRBJ2-7, with unresolved D. CDR1 and CDR2 from the germline V gene are KGHDR and SFDVKD. Trimming shortened V by 3 bases and J by 1 base, and 3 bases separated the two germline ends. The CDR3 totals 12 residues. The CDR3 loop is CATSDRSYEQYF. The CDR3 DNA is TGTGCCACCAGTGATAGATCCTACGAGCAGTACTTC.

This clonotype was recorded a few times. This chain uses TRBV29-1 with TRBJ1-1; TRBD1 aligns across 7 bases. J was trimmed by 0 bases and V by 6 bases; bases with no gene match: 4. Germline V gene lookup returns CDR1 SQVTM and CDR2 ANQGSEA. This CDR3 contains 13 residues. CDR3 DNA: TGCAGCGTGGTGGGACAGCTGAACACTGAAGCTTTCTTT. This sequence encodes CSVVGQLNTEAFF. Complete variable domain (other parts from reference TRBV29-1 and TRBJ1-1): SAVISQKPSRDICQRGTSLTIQCQVDSQVTMMFWYRQQPGQSLTLIATANQGSEATYESGFVIDKFPISRPNLTFSTLTVSNMSPEDSSIYLCSVVGQLNTEAFFGQGTRLTVV.

The genes are TRBV4-1 and TRBJ2-1, with unresolved D. This CDR3 comprises 13 residues. The ends were cut back, 4 bases at V and 7 bases at J, with 11 bases in the middle. In germline, CDR1 is MGHRA, CDR2 YSYEKL. The CDR3 DNA follows: TGCGCCAGCAGCCCATTAGACGGGAATGAGCAGTTCTTC. Translation gives CASSPLDGNEQFF.